Sequencing of this T cell receptor (beta chain) was carried out in a study of early T cells in non-severe SARS-CoV-2 infection. The study, taken as a whole, reports: The matching step, a VDJdb search, favored anti-spike CD8 responses and missed private and CD4 specificities.

This CDR3 is built from 15 residues. From germline, CDR1 is KGHSH and CDR2 LQKENI. Trimming removed 0 bases at V and 2 bases at J, with 11 bases between. As concerns this clonotype: Its antigen remains unknown.

TCRdb reanalysed the 5' RACE reads using MiXCR and keeps one entry per CDR3 protein. Here the sample spans about 30,000 distinct CDR3 sequences, roughly 5.1% being singletons. This TCR came from an adult who was a healthcare worker with PCR-confirmed SARS-CoV-2 infection or an uninfected control (not recorded which). This chain links TRBV18 with TRBJ2-7; D may match TRBD1 or TRBD2 (5 bases each). Input material: whole blood. The CDR3 spells CASSPPSGSAYEQYF. CDR3 bases: TGTGCCAGCTCACCACCGTCAGGGAGCGCCTACGAGCAGTACTTC.